This passage covers 26 T cell receptor beta chains from one sample sequenced in a study of vaccination and CD4 T cells after COVID-19 (dated by TCRdb to the early 2020s). The method behind the library was PCR. The listed sequencing device is Illumina iSeq 100. TCR sequencing of DNA from cultured CD4+ T cells used the Oncomine TCR Beta short-read assay at the Johns Hopkins FTIC core. TCRdb took the public reads, trimmed them with fastp at Q25, ran MiXCR for clone calling and kept in-frame beta chains. Under each unique CDR3 protein, matching rows form one entry showing the most common genes and DNA. Here the sample has some 3,700 distinct CDR3 sequences; 20% to 25% occur a single time. The ten largest account for around 21% of the sample. Antigens of these TCRs are unknown. The sample's treatment or condition label, in plain terms: roughly 10-day PBMC culture with coronavirus spike peptide pools or control peptides (ViraFEST assay).

The sequenced material came from CD4+ T cells from blood, cultured in vitro. Source of these receptors: a human donor who had recovered from COVID-19.

Turning to this clonotype: This may stem from a read error, because a much larger clone lies one nucleotide away. The gene calls are TRBV19 and TRBJ2-7; 9 positions agree with TRBD1. The germline gives CDR1 LNHDA, CDR2 SQIVND (reference sequence). The CDR3 consists of 14 residues. The CDR3 is CASNIEDRGHEQYF. The CDR3 nucleotides are TGTGCCAGTAATATAGAGGACAGGGGCCACGAGCAGTACTTC.

This clonotype was detected a few times. This chain connects TRBV7-2 to TRBJ2-7; D is ambiguous. V was cut by 4 bases and J by 6 bases, with 16 bases left in between. The CDR3 covers 14 residues. The V gene's germline CDR1 is SGHTA and CDR2 FQGNSA. CDR3 DNA sequence: TGTGCCAGCAGCTCCCAACTCCCCTTTTTCGAGCAGTACTTC. This sequence encodes CASSSQLPFFEQYF.

The chain has TRBV10-1 and TRBJ2-3; possible D gene TRBD2, 6 bases. Trimming removed 4 bases from V and 1 base from J, with 12 bases in between. The CDR3 consists of 15 residues. Germline V gives CDR1 WNHNN, CDR2 SYGVQD (reference sequence). The CDR3 sequence: CASSVRERGTDTQYF. CDR3 in DNA: TGCGCCAGCAGTGTGAGAGAGCGGGGCACAGATACGCAGTATTTT.

V and J are TRBV5-6 and TRBJ2-2; D remains ambiguous. The CDR3 has 14 residues. CDR1 is SGHDT and CDR2 is YYEEEE in the germline V gene. With 0 bases removed from V and 6 bases from J, the gap between germline ends came to 9 bases. CDR3: CASSLAPLAGELFF. Written as DNA, the CDR3 is TGTGCCAGCAGCTTGGCTCCGTTGGCCGGGGAGCTGTTTTTT.

This clonotype is deemed medium-sized. The chain uses TRBV12-3 or TRBV12-4 and TRBJ1-1, with D unresolved. V was cut by 3 bases and J by 10 bases, with 9 bases left in between. The CDR3 length is 11 residues. The CDR3 reads CASSFENVAFF. The CDR3, as DNA: TGTGCCAGCAGTTTCGAGAACGTAGCTTTCTTT.

This clonotype was detected only a few times. The chain joins TRBV19 to TRBJ2-5, with D tentatively TRBD1 (6 bases). The CDR3 covers 14 residues. CDR1 is LNHDA, CDR2 SQIVND, per germline (reference sequence). Between the trimmed V and J ends, which lost 6 bases and 2 bases, there was a span of 13 bases. CDR3 sequence reads: CASSPDRIQETQYF. The CDR3 bases are TGTGCCAGTAGCCCGGACAGAATTCAAGAGACCCAGTACTTC.

This rearrangement joins TRBV20-1 to TRBJ2-5; TRBD2 agrees at 10 bases. Germline V gene sequence: CDR1 DFQATT, CDR2 SNEGSKA (reference sequence). This CDR3 region has 15 residues. V dropped 0 bases and J dropped 6; count of bases not matched to a gene: 7. Here the CDR3 DNA reads TGCAGTGCTAGAGATTGGGGACTAGCGACTAAGACCCAGTACTTC. Its protein is CSARDWGLATKTQYF.

The chain has TRBV30 and TRBJ1-1; D uncertain. The CDR3 is 11 residues long. From germline, CDR1 is GTSNPN and CDR2 SVGIG (reference sequence). The ends were cut back, 1 base at V and 6 bases at J, with 6 bases in the middle. The CDR3 bases are TGTGCCTGGAGTGGGCAGTCTGAAGCTTTCTTT. Protein product: CAWSGQSEAFF.

This clonotype was detected a few times. The chain joins TRBV5-1 to TRBJ1-2, with D unclear. Germline V gene sequence: CDR1 SGHRS, CDR2 YFSETQ. Trimming removed 4 bases from V and 4 bases from J, with 14 bases in between. This CDR3 has 14 amino acids. CDR3 sequence reads: CASSLPDSAYGYTF. DNA for the CDR3: TGCGCCAGCAGCCTACCGGATTCCGCCTATGGCTACACCTTC.

The rearrangement joins TRBV11-2 to TRBJ2-2, with unresolved D. V lost 5 bases and J lost 1, with 11 bases in between. This CDR3 spans 15 amino acids. Germline V gene data show CDR1 as SGHAT and CDR2 as FQNNGV. CDR3 DNA sequence: TGTGCCAGCAGCCGGGCGGACGTGAACACCGGGGAGCTGTTTTTT. Its translation is CASSRADVNTGELFF.

This sequence joins TRBV27 and TRBJ1-2; 7 bases match TRBD1. The germline CDR1 and CDR2 sequences are MNHEY and SMNVEV (reference sequence). The CDR3 length is 14 residues. Trimming took 7 bases from V and 7 from J; bases not matched to a gene: 12. CDR3 nucleotide sequence: TGTGCCAGCACCCCGGGAGGGGGCGCACGTGGCTACACCTTC. This encodes CASTPGGGARGYTF.

This clonotype was observed a handful of times. This rearrangement joins TRBV20-1 to TRBJ1-2, with 8 bases matching TRBD1. The junction had 10 bases not matched to a gene; V was cut back by 3 bases and J by 7 bases. The CDR3 is 14 residues long. In germline, CDR1 is DFQATT, CDR2 SNEGSKA (reference sequence). In DNA form, the CDR3 reads TGCAGTGCTAGGCATAATCAGGGGGCTAGTGGCTACACCTTC. Its translation is CSARHNQGASGYTF.

In its sample, this clonotype was seen a few times. CDR3 residues: CASSDRGRGTEAFF. CDR3 bases: TGTGCCAGCAGCGACCGGGGACGGGGCACTGAAGCTTTCTTT. The chain employs TRBV2 and TRBJ1-1, with D possibly being TRBD1 (5 bases). This CDR3 region has 14 residues. The V gene's germline CDR1 is SNHLY and CDR2 FYNNEI. V was clipped by 6 bases and J by 4 bases, with 15 bases between them.

This clonotype is medium-sized (0.01 to 0.1%) within its sample. The V and J genes are TRBV12-3 or TRBV12-4 and TRBJ1-6; no definite D call. The CDR3 consists of 14 residues. Deletions cut 3 bases from V and 5 bases from J, with 8 bases between. The chain's CDR3 is CASSLTRDNSPLHF. The CDR3 DNA reads TGTGCCAGCAGTTTGACGAGGGATAATTCACCCCTCCACTTT.

This clonotype is judged medium-sized (0.01 to 0.1%). This chain connects TRBV7-9 to TRBJ2-1, with 9 bases fitting TRBD2. The CDR3 is 15 residues long. The trim removed 5 bases at V and 5 bases at J, leaving 7 bases unmatched. Looked up from germline, CDR1 is SEHNR and CDR2 is FQNEAQ (reference sequence). CDR3 bases: TGTGCCAGCAGCCTAAGCGGGGGGCTAAACAATGAGCAGTTCTTC. Its translation is CASSLSGGLNNEQFF.

DNA for the CDR3: TGTGCCCCCCGGTGGAGCGCGGGGGAGACCCAGTACTTC. Amino acids: CAPRWSAGETQYF. V gene TRBV24-1 combines with J gene TRBJ2-5, with D possibly being TRBD2 (6 bases). V lost 12 bases, J lost 5 bases, and 18 bases lay in between. The CDR3 has 13 residues. In germline, CDR1 is KGHDR, CDR2 SFDVKD.

V gene TRBV6-1 combines with J gene TRBJ2-7; no clear D gene. The CDR3 loop spans 13 amino acids. Looked up from germline, CDR1 is MNHNS and CDR2 is SASEGT. V was clipped by 6 bases and J by 2 bases, with 11 bases between them. CDR3 loop: CASRMDGTYEQYF. The DNA of the CDR3 is TGTGCCAGCAGAATGGACGGAACCTACGAGCAGTACTTC.

The chain has TRBV30 and TRBJ2-7; D possibly uses TRBD1 or TRBD2 (5 bases each). The CDR3 loop spans 14 amino acids. Germline CDR1 is GTSNPN and CDR2 is SVGIG (reference sequence). Trimming cost V 3 bases and J 3 bases, with 15 bases left between them. CDR3 loop: CAWRAGTSYYEQYF. In DNA form, the CDR3 reads TGTGCCTGGAGGGCCGGGACCTCCTACTACGAGCAGTACTTC.

CDR3 DNA: TGTGCCAGCAGCTGGACAGGGGAAGGATCCGGGGAGCTGTTTTTT. It codes for CASSWTGEGSGELFF. The chain joins TRBV7-6 to TRBJ2-2; 9 positions agree with TRBD1. Looked up from germline, CDR1 is SGHVS and CDR2 is FNYEAQ. J was trimmed by 6 bases and V by 4 bases; bases with no gene match: 6. This CDR3 is 15 amino acids long.

This clonotype has more than one count but fewer than ten. This chain uses TRBV11-3 with TRBJ1-1; the D is unclear. The CDR3 spans 13 residues. V lost 5 bases and J 3 bases, leaving 10 bases between the germline ends. CDR1 is SGHNT and CDR2 is YENEEA in the germline V gene. Here the CDR3 DNA reads TGTGCCAGCAGCCACCAGATGGACACTGAAGCTTTCTTT. Translating gives CASSHQMDTEAFF.

The chain employs TRBV20-1 and TRBJ2-5; 7 positions agree with TRBD2. V trimming: 5 bases; J trimming: 5 bases; junction bases outside the gene matches: 14. There are 15 residues in the CDR3. The germline CDR1 and CDR2 sequences are DFQATT and SNEGSKA (reference sequence). The CDR3 is CSALPTSPAGETQYF. The CDR3 region has the DNA TGCAGTGCTCTCCCGACTAGCCCGGCGGGGGAGACCCAGTACTTC.

The J gene is TRBJ2-2, the V gene TRBV5-1; 9 bases map to TRBD1. V gave up 0 bases and J gave up 1 base; unmatched junction bases: 4. The CDR3 length is 17 residues. Germline-derived CDR1 and CDR2 are SGHRS and YFSETQ. The CDR3 bases are TGCGCCAGCAGCTTGGGGGGACAGGGATTGAACACCGGGGAGCTGTTTTTT. The encoded protein is CASSLGGQGLNTGELFF.

This clonotype has just a few counts. V usage is TRBV27 and J usage is TRBJ1-2; tentative D call: TRBD1 (6 bases). The CDR3 loop spans 15 amino acids. CDR1 is MNHEY and CDR2 is SMNVEV in the germline V gene (reference sequence). The ends were cut back, 4 bases at V and 6 bases at J, with 18 bases in the middle. The CDR3 DNA follows: TGTGCCAGCAGTTCGTACAGGGAGGGGTCCGATGGCTACACCTTC. Its translation is CASSSYREGSDGYTF.

The rearrangement joins TRBV3-1 to TRBJ1-6; D ambiguous. V was pared by 3 bases and J by 9 bases, with 9 bases between. Germline lookup yields CDR1 LGHDT and CDR2 YNNKEL (reference sequence). This CDR3 contains 13 residues. The CDR3 DNA follows: TGTGCCAGCAGCCAGGGTGTCGGTTCACCCCTCCACTTT. Encoded protein: CASSQGVGSPLHF. The variable domain in full, with the rest retrieved from reference TRBV3-1 and TRBJ1-6, is DTAVSQTPKYLVTQMGNDKSIKCEQNLGHDTMYWYKQDSKKFLKIMFSYNNKELIINETVPNRFSPKSPDKAHLNLHINSLELGDSAVYFCASSQGVGSPLHFGNGTRLTVT.

This clonotype was detected a few times. The rearrangement links TRBV10-1 to TRBJ1-3, with a possible D match to TRBD1 (6 bases). Germline V gene sequence: CDR1 WNHNN, CDR2 SYGVQD (reference sequence). The CDR3 extends over 13 amino acids. Deletions cut 6 bases from V and 2 bases from J, with 8 bases between. CDR3 sequence reads: CASSRDTGNTIYF. In DNA, the CDR3 is TGCGCCAGCAGCCGGGACACTGGAAACACCATATATTTT.

This clonotype was picked up a small number of times. V gene TRBV7-2 combines with J gene TRBJ2-7; D not certain. V was clipped by 5 bases and J by 0 bases, with 5 bases between them. CDR3 length: 12 amino acids. CDR1 and CDR2 from the germline V gene are SGHTA and FQGNSA. The CDR3, as DNA: TGTGCCAGCAGCCTCAGCTCCTACGAGCAGTACTTC. It translates to CASSLSSYEQYF.